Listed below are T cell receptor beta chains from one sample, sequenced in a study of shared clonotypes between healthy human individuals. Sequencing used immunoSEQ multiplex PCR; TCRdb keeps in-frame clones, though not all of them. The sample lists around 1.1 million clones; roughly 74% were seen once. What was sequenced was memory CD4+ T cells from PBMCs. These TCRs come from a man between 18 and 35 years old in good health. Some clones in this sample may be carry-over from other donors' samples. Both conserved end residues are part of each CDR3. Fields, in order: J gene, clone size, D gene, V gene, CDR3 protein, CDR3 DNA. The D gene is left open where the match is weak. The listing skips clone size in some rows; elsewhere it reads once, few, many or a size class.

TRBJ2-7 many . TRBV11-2 CASSSNPSRGSNEQYF TGTGCCAGCAGCTCTAATCCTTCCAGGGGTTCCAACGAGCAGTACTTC
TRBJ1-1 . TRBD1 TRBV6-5 CASSPWDRGYTEAFF TGTGCCAGCAGTCCCTGGGACAGGGGTTACACTGAAGCTTTCTTT
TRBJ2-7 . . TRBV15 CATSRDLFGEQYF TGTGCCACCAGCAGAGATCTATTTGGGGAGCAGTACTTC
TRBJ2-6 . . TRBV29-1 CSVELGGRGFLTF TGCAGCGTTGAATTGGGTGGGAGAGGCTTCCTGACTTTC
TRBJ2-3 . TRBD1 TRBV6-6 CASRRGQDSDTQYF TGTGCCAGCCGGCGGGGACAGGATAGCGATACGCAGTATTTT
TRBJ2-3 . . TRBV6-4 CASSPQIGSSDTQYF TGTGCCAGCAGTCCCCAGATCGGGTCCTCCGATACGCAGTATTTT
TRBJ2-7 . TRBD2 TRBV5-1 CASSLAAAGGSVEQYF TGCGCCAGCAGCTTGGCCGCGGCGGGGGGCTCGGTCGAGCAGTACTTC
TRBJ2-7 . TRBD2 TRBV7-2 CASRRPGTSGYEQYF TGTGCCAGCAGACGTCCTGGGACTAGCGGCTACGAGCAGTACTTC
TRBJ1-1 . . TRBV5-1 CASSLGTGGTEAFF TGCGCCAGCAGCTTAGGTACGGGAGGCACTGAAGCTTTCTTT
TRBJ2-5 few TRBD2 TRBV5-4 CASSWGGAGGQETQYF TGTGCCAGCAGCTGGGGTGGGGCGGGAGGCCAAGAGACCCAGTACTTC
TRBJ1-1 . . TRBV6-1 CASSGTAAGRPEAFF TGTGCCAGCAGTGGGACGGCAGCGGGTAGGCCTGAAGCTTTCTTT
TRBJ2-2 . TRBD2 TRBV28 CASSLASGTLRGELFF TGTGCCAGCAGTTTAGCTAGCGGTACCCTGAGGGGGGAGCTGTTTTTT
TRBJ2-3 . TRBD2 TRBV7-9 CATGPSGGVGRADTQYF TGTGCCACGGGACCTAGCGGGGGCGTTGGCCGGGCAGATACGCAGTATTTT
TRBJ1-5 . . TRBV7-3 CASSSHSNQPQHF TGTGCCAGCAGCTCCCATAGCAATCAGCCCCAGCATTTT
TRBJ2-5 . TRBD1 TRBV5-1 CASSLVTGGAETQYF TGCGCCAGCAGCTTGGTGACAGGGGGCGCGGAGACCCAGTACTTC
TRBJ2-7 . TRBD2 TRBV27 CASTKLANAYEQYF TGTGCCAGCACCAAACTAGCGAATGCCTACGAGCAGTACTTC
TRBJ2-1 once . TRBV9 CASSPSQLDEQFF TGTGCCAGCAGCCCCTCCCAATTGGATGAGCAGTTCTTC
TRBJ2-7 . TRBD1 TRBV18 CASSDRGDEQYF TGTGCCAGCTCAGACAGGGGAGACGAGCAGTACTTC
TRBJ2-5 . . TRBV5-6 CASSLTSYQETQYF TGTGCCAGCAGCTTGACCTCGTACCAAGAGACCCAGTACTTC
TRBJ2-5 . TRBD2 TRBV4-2 CASSQEPSGRVKETQYF TGTGCCAGCAGCCAAGAACCTAGCGGGAGGGTTAAAGAGACCCAGTACTTC
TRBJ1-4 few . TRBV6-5 CASSQPSRSKFLFF TGTGCCAGCAGCCAACCATCGCGCAGCAAGTTTCTGTTTTTT
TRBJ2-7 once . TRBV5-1 CASSRYGAAYEQYF TGCGCCAGCAGCCGGTACGGGGCGGCCTACGAGCAGTACTTC
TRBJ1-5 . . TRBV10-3 CAISEDYSNQPQHF TGTGCCATCAGTGAGGATTATAGCAATCAGCCCCAGCATTTT
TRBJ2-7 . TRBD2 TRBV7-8 CASSPRPGLAIYEQYF TGTGCCAGCAGCCCGAGACCGGGACTAGCGATCTACGAGCAGTACTTC
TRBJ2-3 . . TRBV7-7 CASSPDFWDTQYF TGTGCCAGCAGCCCGGACTTCTGGGATACGCAGTATTTT
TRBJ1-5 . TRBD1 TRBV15 CATSRDIPQRTGGVQPQHF TGTGCCACCAGCAGAGACATTCCGCAACGGACAGGGGGGGTTCAGCCCCAGCATTTT
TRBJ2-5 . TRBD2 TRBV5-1 CASSLASSGRSSQTQYF TGCGCCAGCAGCTTGGCCTCAAGCGGGAGAAGCTCGCAGACCCAGTACTTC
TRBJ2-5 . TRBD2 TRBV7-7 CASSLTTSGEGQETQYF TGTGCCAGCAGCTTAACGACTAGCGGAGAGGGCCAAGAGACCCAGTACTTC
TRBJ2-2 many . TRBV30 CAWSVLAGGELFF TGTGCCTGGAGTGTACTAGCAGGCGGGGAGCTGTTTTTT
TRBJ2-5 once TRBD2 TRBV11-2 CASSLSGGSWEQYF TGTGCCAGCAGCCTTAGCGGGGGATCTTGGGAGCAGTACTTC
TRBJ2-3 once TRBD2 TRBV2 CASSKGREGGPDTQYF TGTGCCAGCAGTAAGGGGCGGGAGGGGGGTCCCGATACGCAGTATTTT
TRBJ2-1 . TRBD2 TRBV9 CASSVVGTSGKQFF TGTGCCAGCAGCGTAGTAGGGACTAGCGGGAAGCAGTTCTTC
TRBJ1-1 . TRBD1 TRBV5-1 CASSATGTAANTEAFF TGCGCCAGCAGCGCTACCGGGACAGCGGCGAACACTGAAGCTTTCTTT
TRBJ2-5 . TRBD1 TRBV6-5 CASRQGAFAETQYF TGTGCCAGCCGCCAGGGGGCGTTCGCAGAGACCCAGTACTTC
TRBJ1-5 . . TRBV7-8 CASSSAGYSNQPQHF TGTGCCAGCAGCTCGGCGGGGTATAGCAATCAGCCCCAGCATTTT
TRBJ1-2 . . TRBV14 CASSRDTRYGYTF TGTGCCAGCAGCCGAGACACCCGCTATGGCTACACCTTC
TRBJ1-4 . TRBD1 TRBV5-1 CASSKLYRQGQEKLFF TGCGCCAGCAGCAAGCTTTATAGACAGGGGCAGGAAAAACTGTTTTTT
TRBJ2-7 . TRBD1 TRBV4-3 CASSQAMLRTGEGEQYF TGCGCCAGCAGCCAGGCGATGCTGAGGACAGGGGAGGGTGAGCAGTACTTC
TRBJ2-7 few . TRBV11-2 CASSLGQALKNEQYF TGTGCCAGCAGCTTAGGCCAGGCGCTGAAGAACGAGCAGTACTTC
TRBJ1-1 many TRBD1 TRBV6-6 CASTEDRGSTEAFF TGTGCCAGCACCGAGGACAGGGGGAGCACTGAAGCTTTCTTT
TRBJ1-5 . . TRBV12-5 CASGPDRSNQPQHF TGTGCTAGTGGGCCTGACAGAAGCAATCAGCCCCAGCATTTT
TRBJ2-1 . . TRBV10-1 CASTSGEQFF TGCGCCAGCACGTCGGGTGAGCAGTTCTTC
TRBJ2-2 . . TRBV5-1 CASKKSSTGELFF TGCGCCAGCAAAAAGAGTAGCACCGGGGAGCTGTTTTTT
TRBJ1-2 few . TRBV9 CASSVEASSGGYTF TGTGCCAGCAGCGTAGAGGCAAGCTCGGGGGGCTACACCTTC
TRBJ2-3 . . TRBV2 CASNRATDTQYF TGTGCCAGCAACCGGGCAACAGATACGCAGTATTTT
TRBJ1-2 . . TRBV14 CASSQDSDSGLGYTF TGTGCCAGCAGCCAAGATTCGGACAGCGGGTTAGGCTACACCTTC